These T cell receptor beta chains were read from a single sample in a study of CD4 T cells in relation to SARS-CoV-2 and coronaviruses. These TCRs are of unknown antigen specificity. Using immunoSEQ multiplex PCR, the repertoire was profiled, and TCRdb retains in-frame clones only, with some absent. This sample has around 30,000 clones; about 70% occur once, and the top ten carry around 3.7%. The sequenced sample consisted of memory CD4+ T cells from PBMCs, cultured in vitro. The receptors stem from an adult with COVID-19. CDR3s include the opening cysteine and the closing phenylalanine or tryptophan. Fields, in order: J gene, clone size, D gene, V gene, CDR3 DNA, CDR3 protein. D genes are given only for firm matches. Clone size appears in some rows only: once, few, many, or a class for an expanded clone.

J gene: TRBJ1-5
clone size: few
D gene: .
V gene: TRBV9
CDR3 DNA: TGTGCCAGCAGCTGCTCGGGGGAGCCCCAGCATTTT
CDR3 protein: CASSCSGEPQHF

J gene: TRBJ2-7
clone size: few
D gene: TRBD2
V gene: TRBV10-3
CDR3 DNA: TGTGCCATCAGTGGGCGGGGGGGGAGTGGGTACGAGCAGTACTTC
CDR3 protein: CAISGRGGSGYEQYF

J gene: TRBJ2-2
clone size: .
D gene: .
V gene: TRBV14
CDR3 DNA: TGTGCCAGCAGCCAAGATCTCGGGAGTGGCACCGGGGAGCTGTTTTTT
CDR3 protein: CASSQDLGSGTGELFF

J gene: TRBJ2-5
clone size: .
D gene: TRBD2
V gene: TRBV7-9
CDR3 DNA: TGTGCCAGCAGCTATGGACTAGCGGGAGTAGAGACCCAGTACTTC
CDR3 protein: CASSYGLAGVETQYF

J gene: TRBJ2-7
clone size: .
D gene: .
V gene: TRBV7-9
CDR3 DNA: TGTGCCAGCAGTCTCCTAGACTCCCCGGGCGAGCAGTACTTC
CDR3 protein: CASSLLDSPGEQYF

J gene: TRBJ2-2
clone size: .
D gene: TRBD2
V gene: TRBV30
CDR3 DNA: TGTGCCTTTCAACCCGGGACTAGGAACACCGGGGAGCTGTTTTTT
CDR3 protein: CAFQPGTRNTGELFF

J gene: TRBJ2-5
clone size: .
D gene: .
V gene: TRBV10-1
CDR3 DNA: TGCGCCAGCAGCCCCCGTGGAGGGGATCAAGAGACCCAGTACTTC
CDR3 protein: CASSPRGGDQETQYF

J gene: TRBJ2-2
clone size: .
D gene: .
V gene: TRBV5-4
CDR3 DNA: TGTGCCAGCAGCTTGGGGCTGCCGTCAGGCACCGGGGAGCTGTTTTTT
CDR3 protein: CASSLGLPSGTGELFF

J gene: TRBJ1-2
clone size: .
D gene: .
V gene: TRBV19
CDR3 DNA: TGTGCCAGTACCAGGACAGTTGACTATGGCTACACCTTC
CDR3 protein: CASTRTVDYGYTF

J gene: TRBJ2-7
clone size: .
D gene: .
V gene: TRBV5-4
CDR3 DNA: TGTGCCAGCAGCTTCGGCCGGGGGTACGAGCAGTACTTC
CDR3 protein: CASSFGRGYEQYF

J gene: TRBJ2-5
clone size: .
D gene: .
V gene: TRBV11-2
CDR3 DNA: TGTGCCAGCACTTCCCCGGAGGGCCCAGAGACCCAGTACTTC
CDR3 protein: CASTSPEGPETQYF

J gene: TRBJ2-2
clone size: .
D gene: .
V gene: TRBV6-6
CDR3 DNA: TGTGCCAGCAGTCCTACAGCCGGGGAGCTGTTTTTT
CDR3 protein: CASSPTAGELFF

J gene: TRBJ1-1
clone size: .
D gene: .
V gene: TRBV19
CDR3 DNA: TGTGCCAGCATATCGGTAGGGGTACCTAACACTGAAGCTTTCTTT
CDR3 protein: CASISVGVPNTEAFF

J gene: TRBJ2-1
clone size: .
D gene: .
V gene: TRBV2
CDR3 DNA: TGTGCCAGCAGTGAGGGACTTCTCCCCTCCAATGAGCAGTTCTTC
CDR3 protein: CASSEGLLPSNEQFF

J gene: TRBJ2-3
clone size: .
D gene: .
V gene: TRBV28
CDR3 DNA: TGTGCCAGCAGCCCATTGGGGAGTTGGACCGTTACAGATACGCAGTATTTT
CDR3 protein: CASSPLGSWTVTDTQYF

J gene: TRBJ2-5
clone size: few
D gene: .
V gene: TRBV10-3
CDR3 DNA: TGTGCCATCAGTGAGAGAGGCAGCCAAGAGACCCAGTACTTC
CDR3 protein: CAISERGSQETQYF

J gene: TRBJ2-1
clone size: .
D gene: .
V gene: TRBV4-3
CDR3 DNA: TGCGCCAGCAGCCAAGACCAGAGCTCCTACAATGAGCAGTTCTTC
CDR3 protein: CASSQDQSSYNEQFF

J gene: TRBJ1-2
clone size: once
D gene: .
V gene: TRBV19
CDR3 DNA: TGTGCCAGTAAGCCTCGGCAGGACAGCGACGGCTACACCTTC
CDR3 protein: CASKPRQDSDGYTF

J gene: TRBJ2-2
clone size: .
D gene: .
V gene: TRBV19
CDR3 DNA: TGTGCCAGTACCCCGTTTGGGTCGAACACCGGGGAGCTGTTTTTT
CDR3 protein: CASTPFGSNTGELFF

J gene: TRBJ2-2
clone size: .
D gene: .
V gene: TRBV4-1
CDR3 DNA: TGCGCCAGCAGCCAAGTCGGGAGTTTGAAAACCGGGGAGCTGTTTTTT
CDR3 protein: CASSQVGSLKTGELFF

J gene: TRBJ2-1
clone size: .
D gene: .
V gene: TRBV5-1
CDR3 DNA: TGCGCCAGCAGCTCGGGGGCGGAGGCAGACGACAATGAGCAGTTCTTC
CDR3 protein: CASSSGAEADDNEQFF

J gene: TRBJ2-1
clone size: .
D gene: .
V gene: TRBV3-1/TRBV3-2
CDR3 DNA: TGTGCCAGCAGCCAAGACAGTAGCGCCATCAGCTCCTACAATGAGCAGTTCTTC
CDR3 protein: CASSQDSSAISSYNEQFF

J gene: TRBJ2-3
clone size: .
D gene: TRBD1
V gene: TRBV19
CDR3 DNA: TGTGCCAGTAGTATAGATCAAGGACAGGGGCTAGATACGCAGTATTTT
CDR3 protein: CASSIDQGQGLDTQYF